This passage covers 28 T cell receptor beta chains from one sample sequenced in a study of T-cell memory formation after mild COVID-19. TCRdb processed the 5' RACE reads anew with MiXCR; each CDR3 protein has one entry. The sample contains about 200,000 distinct CDR3 sequences, over 9.5% of which appear only once. Input material: PBMCs or a T cell subset sorted from them (not recorded which). The receptors stem from a man between 18 and 29 years old who had mild COVID-19 (a few samples of this study predate the infection). Cell type and time point are not known.

This clonotype was recorded at least ten times. This sequence joins TRBV5-1 and TRBJ2-2, with D uncertain. V was trimmed by 2 bases and J by 4 bases, leaving 9 bases between them. CDR1 SGHRS and CDR2 YFSETQ come from the germline V gene. This CDR3 has 14 residues. The CDR3 spells CASSFGQITGELFF. The CDR3 DNA reads as TGCGCCAGCAGCTTTGGGCAAATCACCGGGGAGCTGTTTTTT.

This clonotype has more than one count but fewer than ten. The chain is built from TRBV12-3 or TRBV12-4 and TRBJ1-3; D is possibly TRBD1 (5 bases). CDR3 size: 13 residues. V dropped 8 bases and J dropped 7 bases, with 15 bases sitting between them. CDR3 protein: CASGGFSGNTIYF. The CDR3, as DNA: TGTGCCAGCGGGGGATTCAGTGGGAACACCATATATTTT.

This clonotype was recorded at least ten times. The chain combines TRBV7-2 with TRBJ2-3, with no clear D. Germline CDR1 reads SGHTA; CDR2 reads FQGNSA. This CDR3 is built from 15 residues. The germline V and J ends were trimmed by 1 base and 0 bases, with 8 bases remaining between them. The CDR3 here is CASSLVASSTDTQYF. CDR3 DNA: TGTGCCAGCAGCTTAGTGGCGTCTAGCACAGATACGCAGTATTTT.

V is TRBV7-8 and J is TRBJ2-1; D is unresolved. CDR1 SGHVS and CDR2 FQNEAQ come from the germline V gene. Trimming left V 5 bases short and J 0 bases short, with 11 bases between. This CDR3 is built from 15 residues. The CDR3 region has the DNA TGTGCCAGCAGCACGACCGCGAGCTCCTACAATGAGCAGTTCTTC. Its translation is CASSTTASSYNEQFF.

The J gene is TRBJ2-3, the V gene TRBV29-1, with TRBD2 as a possible D gene (6 bases). CDR1 is SQVTM, CDR2 ANQGSEA, per germline. The length of the CDR3 is 14 residues. The V end was cut by 5 bases, the J end by 1 base, with 13 bases between. The CDR3 loop reads CSVRKGGGTDTQYF. In DNA form, the CDR3 reads TGCAGCGTTCGGAAAGGCGGGGGCACAGATACGCAGTATTTT.

CDR3 coding DNA: TGTGCTAGTGGTTTGGAAGTCGGGGCACCCCTCCACTTT. It encodes CASGLEVGAPLHF. The V call is TRBV12-5, the J call TRBJ1-6; no reliable D call. Germline assignment: CDR1 LGHNT and CDR2 FRNRAP. Trimming took off 1 base at V and 11 bases at J, with 9 bases between the two ends. The CDR3 has 13 amino acids.

A word on this clonotype: This may be a read error, as it is one base from a much larger clone. The gene calls are TRBV10-3 and TRBJ2-7; possible D gene TRBD2, 6 bases. Trimming stripped 6 bases from V and 7 bases from J, with 13 bases between. The CDR3 consists of 12 residues. The germline V gene has CDR1 ENHRY and CDR2 SYGVKD. CDR3 region: CAIRDKEGEQYF. CDR3 DNA: TGTGCCATCAGAGACAAGGAGGGGGAGCAGTACTTC.

This clonotype was picked up many times. The J gene is TRBJ2-1, the V gene TRBV18, with 7 bases lining up with TRBD1. The V segment lost 5 bases and the J segment 7 bases; nucleotides outside the gene matches: 8. The germline V gene encodes CDR1 KGHSH and CDR2 LQKENI. This CDR3 contains 14 residues. CDR3: CASSAWDSTNEQFF. CDR3 nucleotide sequence: TGTGCCAGCTCAGCTTGGGACAGTACAAATGAGCAGTTCTTC.

This clonotype was seen ten or more times. This rearrangement joins TRBV29-1 to TRBJ1-3, with 9 bases aligning to TRBD1. This CDR3 contains 15 residues. V gave up 5 bases and J gave up 2 bases; unmatched junction bases: 7. Germline-derived CDR1 and CDR2 are SQVTM and ANQGSEA. The CDR3 here is CSVTTGTGTGNTIYF. The CDR3 bases are TGCAGCGTTACTACCGGGACAGGGACTGGAAACACCATATATTTT.

This clonotype was counted between two and nine times. The V gene is TRBV7-9, the J gene TRBJ2-1, with TRBD1 identical over 10 bases. J gave up 4 bases and V 3 bases, and 6 bases lay outside the gene matches. The germline CDR1 and CDR2 sequences are SEHNR and FQNEAQ (reference sequence). The CDR3 is 16 amino acids. The CDR3 here is CASSLGQGTRYNEQFF. For the CDR3, the DNA is TGTGCCAGCAGCTTGGGACAGGGGACGCGTTACAATGAGCAGTTCTTC.

This chain joins TRBV7-3 and TRBJ1-1, with a weak D call TRBD1 (5 bases). Trimming removed 3 bases from V and 7 bases from J, with 18 bases in between. CDR3 length: 15 amino acids. Germline-derived CDR1 and CDR2 are SGHTA and FQGTGA. The CDR3 spells CASSFTSGGAGEAFF. As DNA, the CDR3 is TGTGCCAGCAGCTTCACTTCCGGGGGAGCTGGTGAAGCTTTCTTT.

There are many counts of this clonotype. The CDR3 DNA follows: TGTGCCAGCAGCTTGACTCCCGAAGGCAATCAGCCCCAGCATTTT. Translated: CASSLTPEGNQPQHF. The rearrangement links TRBV5-6 to TRBJ1-5; D remains unclear. V was shortened by 1 base and J by 2 bases, with 10 bases between the two germline ends. The CDR3 covers 15 residues. Germline CDR1 reads SGHDT; CDR2 reads YYEEEE.

This clonotype was recorded many times. CDR3 loop: CSVKTLHSHEAFF. CDR3 bases: TGCAGCGTCAAGACCTTACATAGCCATGAAGCTTTCTTT. The chain recombines TRBV29-1 with TRBJ1-1; D unresolved. Trimming stripped 6 bases from V and 7 bases from J, with 18 bases between. CDR3 length: 13 residues. Germline values: CDR1 SQVTM, CDR2 ANQGSEA.

This clonotype was seen ten or more times. The chain employs TRBV6-2 or TRBV6-3 and TRBJ2-3, with 11 nucleotides matching TRBD2. Germline CDR1 MNHEY, CDR2 SVGEGT. The CDR3 spans 15 residues. V dropped 7 bases and J dropped 7; count of bases not matched to a gene: 10. In DNA form, the CDR3 reads TGTGCCAGCATTGCCGGGACTAGCGGCCCCAATACGCAGTATTTT. It specifies CASIAGTSGPNTQYF.

In its sample, this clonotype was seen a few times. The chain uses TRBV5-5 and TRBJ1-2, with no clear D. This CDR3 is built from 14 residues. Germline V gene sequence: CDR1 SGHKS, CDR2 YYEKEE (reference sequence). Trimming took off 4 bases at V and 4 bases at J, with 14 bases between the two ends. The CDR3 loop reads CASSTPRGSYGYTF. Here the CDR3 DNA reads TGTGCCAGCAGCACCCCGCGAGGGAGCTATGGCTACACCTTC.

CDR3 DNA sequence: TGCAGCGTTGACCTCCCGGGACTAGTCGGAGAGACCCAGTACTTC. It specifies CSVDLPGLVGETQYF. This chain connects TRBV29-1 to TRBJ2-5; 8 nucleotides match TRBD2. V was pared by 3 bases and J by 4 bases, with 10 bases of the junction left unmatched. Germline CDR1 is SQVTM and CDR2 is ANQGSEA. The CDR3 contains 15 residues. Together with reference TRBV29-1 and TRBJ2-5, the CDR3 gives the full variable domain: SAVISQKPSRDICQRGTSLTIQCQVDSQVTMMFWYRQQPGQSLTLIATANQGSEATYESGFVIDKFPISRPNLTFSTLTVSNMSPEDSSIYLCSVDLPGLVGETQYFGPGTRLLVL.

J is TRBJ2-5 and V is TRBV10-3, with a possible D match to TRBD1 (7 bases). Germline V gives CDR1 ENHRY, CDR2 SYGVKD. The CDR3 consists of 13 residues. Trimming took off 6 bases at V and 4 bases at J, with 12 bases between the two ends. CDR3 sequence reads: CAIRTQGGETQYF. The DNA of the CDR3 is TGTGCCATCAGAACGCAGGGGGGAGAGACCCAGTACTTC.

The chain uses TRBV11-2 and TRBJ1-1, with 9 bases lining up with TRBD1. Trimming took 0 bases from V and 4 from J; bases not matched to a gene: 3. The length of the CDR3 is 15 residues. Per germline, CDR1 SGHAT and CDR2 FQNNGV. The CDR3 coding sequence is TGTGCCAGCAGCTTAGAAACAGGGGGCCGCACTGAAGCTTTCTTT. Translation: CASSLETGGRTEAFF.

This clonotype was seen a handful of times. The CDR3, as DNA: TGTGCCAGCGGGCAAACAGGGGTTCTAAGTGATACGCAGTATTTT. Translated: CASGQTGVLSDTQYF. The chain couples TRBV6-2 or TRBV6-3 to TRBJ2-3; 7 positions agree with TRBD1. From germline, CDR1 is MNHEY and CDR2 SVGEGT. The CDR3 runs 15 residues. J was trimmed by 6 bases and V by 8 bases; bases with no gene match: 14.

This clonotype appeared a few times. The rearrangement uses TRBV5-1 and TRBJ1-2, with 10 bases matching TRBD1. V lost 0 bases to trimming and J lost 7 bases; unmatched junction nucleotides: 6. This CDR3 has 15 residues. CDR1 and CDR2 (germline): SGHRS, YFSETQ. CDR3 sequence: CASSLERDRGSGYTF. The CDR3 DNA reads as TGCGCCAGCAGCTTGGAACGGGACAGGGGAAGTGGCTACACCTTC.

The chain recombines TRBV4-1 with TRBJ2-3; D is undetermined. CDR3 size: 13 residues. V was trimmed by 2 bases and J by 6 bases, leaving 9 bases between them. Germline V gene lookup returns CDR1 MGHRA and CDR2 YSYEKL. DNA of the CDR3: TGCGCCAGCAGCCAACCTAACGGGGATACGCAGTATTTT. Amino acid sequence: CASSQPNGDTQYF.

This clonotype has only a few counts. This chain joins TRBV30 and TRBJ2-1; possibly TRBD1 for D (6 bases). CDR1 GTSNPN and CDR2 SVGIG come from the germline V gene (reference sequence). Trimming took off 0 bases at V and 13 bases at J, with 16 bases between the two ends. There are 13 residues in the CDR3. CDR3: CAWSVLSDSSQFF. The CDR3, as DNA: TGTGCCTGGAGTGTCCTGTCGGACAGCTCCCAGTTCTTC. Full variable domain (missing parts from reference TRBV30 and TRBJ2-1): SQTIHQWPATLVQPVGSPLSLECTVEGTSNPNLYWYRQAAGRGLQLLFYSVGIGQISSEVPQNLSASRPQDRQFILSSKKLLLSDSGFYLCAWSVLSDSSQFFGPGTRLTVL.

This clonotype came up many times. The chain couples TRBV12-3 or TRBV12-4 to TRBJ2-2, with TRBD2 identical over 13 bases. Germline trimming cut 0 bases from V and 4 bases from J; bases unmatched to any gene: 5. CDR3 length: 18 amino acids. The CDR3: CASSLAQGLAGATGELFF. Here the CDR3 DNA reads TGTGCCAGCAGTTTAGCGCAAGGACTAGCGGGGGCCACCGGGGAGCTGTTTTTT.

This clonotype came up a few times. V gene TRBV20-1 combines with J gene TRBJ2-3; D is possibly TRBD2 (6 bases). V gave up 6 bases and J gave up 7 bases, with 20 bases separating them. There are 14 residues in the CDR3. Germline assignment: CDR1 DFQATT and CDR2 SNEGSKA (reference sequence). This CDR3 reads CSAPTSTRGYTQYF. The CDR3 DNA follows: TGCAGTGCGCCAACTAGCACAAGGGGTTATACGCAGTATTTT.

The table lists this clonotype with a few counts. The gene calls are TRBV4-1 and TRBJ1-6; possible D gene TRBD1, 5 bases. This CDR3 spans 15 amino acids. The V end lost 2 bases, the J end lost 6 bases, and 11 bases lay between the germline ends. Germline assignment: CDR1 MGHRA and CDR2 YSYEKL. The CDR3 nucleotides are TGCGCCAGCAGCCAACCACGGGACCTTAATTCACCCCTCCACTTT. Protein: CASSQPRDLNSPLHF.

The table lists this clonotype with a few counts. The genes are TRBV5-5 and TRBJ2-6; D not resolved. The germline CDR1 and CDR2 sequences are SGHKS and YYEKEE (reference sequence). V gave up 0 bases and J gave up 0 bases, with 4 bases separating them. CDR3 length: 15 amino acids. The CDR3 loop is CASSLEPSGANVLTF. CDR3 DNA: TGTGCCAGCAGCTTGGAACCCTCTGGGGCCAACGTCCTGACTTTC.

This clonotype has just a few counts. The chain has TRBV9 and TRBJ2-6; D gene unclear. The CDR3 consists of 15 residues. V lost 3 bases to trimming and J lost 4 bases, with 11 bases between them. Per the germline V gene, CDR1 is SGDLS and CDR2 is YYNGEE. The CDR3 loop reads CASSAVGGGANVLTF. For the CDR3, the DNA is TGTGCCAGCAGCGCCGTTGGTGGCGGGGCCAACGTCCTGACTTTC.

This clonotype was seen only a few times. The chain uses TRBV27 and TRBJ2-7; 13 nucleotides line up with TRBD2. The J segment lost 3 bases and the V segment lost 4 bases, leaving 6 bases of the junction unmatched. The germline V gene encodes CDR1 MNHEY and CDR2 SMNVEV (reference sequence). The CDR3 is 16 residues long. The CDR3 protein is CASSSIGTSGNYEQYF. CDR3 coding DNA: TGTGCCAGCAGTTCAATAGGGACTAGCGGGAACTACGAGCAGTACTTC.